This T cell receptor beta chain was sequenced in a study of control samples from healthy donors and cancer patients. Points on this clone: Other DNA sequences from this sample encode an identical CDR3 as well.

TCRdb keeps only in-frame clones here, not all; method: immunoSEQ multiplex PCR. The table has about 150,000 clones, about 90% seen once. Germline V gene sequence: CDR1 MDHEN, CDR2 SYDVKM. CDR3 length equals 14 residues. V was shortened by 6 bases and J by 4 bases, with 15 bases between the two germline ends. V gene TRBV28 combines with J gene TRBJ1-1; TRBD1 is a possible D gene (6 bases). Sample: blood. The sequence was collected from a man aged 30-40 years in good health. The chain's CDR3 is CASRPQGWGTEAFF. CDR3 bases: TGTGCCAGCAGGCCACAGGGTTGGGGCACTGAAGCTTTCTTT. The full variable domain, its missing parts supplied by reference TRBV28 and TRBJ1-1, is DVKVTQSSRYLVKRTGEKVFLECVQDMDHENMFWYRQDPGLGLRLIYFSYDVKMKEKGDIPEGYSVSREKKERFSLILESASTNQTSMYLCASRPQGWGTEAFFGQGTRLTVV.